These T cell receptor beta chains were read from a single sample in a study of T cells in localized non-small cell lung cancer. Using immunoSEQ multiplex PCR, the repertoire was profiled, and TCRdb retains in-frame clones only, with some absent. Of 70,000 to 100,000 clones in the sample, 75% to 85% are singletons; the top ten hold about a tenth. The sample consisted of peripheral blood, taken before any cancer treatment. These receptors were collected from a female donor at least 60 years old with stage I lung adenocarcinoma. Both conserved end residues are trimmed from each CDR3. A D gene is named only where the DNA matches it firmly.

NA,TRBJ2-4,TRBV14,ASSQAYIQY
TRBD2,TRBJ2-1,TRBV5-4,ASSGSGRAQSSYNEQF
NA,TRBJ2-7,TRBV9,ASSADTDSYEQY
NA,TRBJ2-3,TRBV7-2,ASSVRDLQTDTQY
NA,TRBJ2-6,TRBV28,ASRKQGGSGANVLT
NA,TRBJ2-3,TRBV9,ASSVSLEGTQY
NA,TRBJ1-1,TRBV19,ASSIPLNTEAF
NA,TRBJ2-1,TRBV19,ASLTPGGGYEQF
TRBD2,TRBJ2-7,TRBV30,AWSVGGSAYEQY
NA,TRBJ2-3,TRBV15,ATSREGGRYTDTQY
NA,TRBJ1-1,TRBV27,ASSLASRGGTTEAF
TRBD2,TRBJ2-1,TRBV13,ASSLILAGGSEQF
TRBD2,TRBJ2-3,TRBV13,ASSPGTSARTDTQY
NA,TRBJ1-2,TRBV28,ASSPQENYGYT
NA,TRBJ2-2,TRBV5-4,ASSLWGRGTGELF
NA,TRBJ2-3,TRBV7-2,ASSLVAKNTDTQY
NA,TRBJ2-5,TRBV9,ASSATGLETQY
TRBD1,TRBJ2-5,TRBV19,ATAGTGGGRETQY
TRBD1,TRBJ2-4,TRBV4-1,ASSQGDSFENIQY
TRBD2,TRBJ2-3,TRBV29-1,SVVGLREGTDTQY